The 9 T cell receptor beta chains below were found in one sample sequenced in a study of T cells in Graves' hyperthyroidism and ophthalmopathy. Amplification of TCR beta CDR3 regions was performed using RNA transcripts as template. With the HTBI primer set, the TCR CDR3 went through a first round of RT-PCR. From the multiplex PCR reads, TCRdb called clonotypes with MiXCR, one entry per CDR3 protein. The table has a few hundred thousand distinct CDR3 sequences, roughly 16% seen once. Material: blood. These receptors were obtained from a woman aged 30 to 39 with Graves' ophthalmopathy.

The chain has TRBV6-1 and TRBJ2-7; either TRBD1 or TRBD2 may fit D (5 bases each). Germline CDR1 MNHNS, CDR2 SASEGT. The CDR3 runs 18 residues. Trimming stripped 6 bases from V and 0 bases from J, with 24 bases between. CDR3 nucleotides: TGTGCCAGCAGCACCCAGACGGGACGGGGTACAGACTCCTACGAGCAGTACTTC. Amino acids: CASSTQTGRGTDSYEQYF.

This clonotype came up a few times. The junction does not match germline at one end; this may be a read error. CDR3 bases: TGTGCCACCAGTGATGGTGAGGGGAGATGGACTGAAGTTTTCTTT. This encodes CATSDGEGRWTEVFF. The rearrangement uses TRBV24-1 and TRBJ1-1; D possibly corresponds to TRBD1 (5 bases). Germline V gene lookup returns CDR1 KGHDR and CDR2 SFDVKD. The length of the CDR3 is 15 residues.

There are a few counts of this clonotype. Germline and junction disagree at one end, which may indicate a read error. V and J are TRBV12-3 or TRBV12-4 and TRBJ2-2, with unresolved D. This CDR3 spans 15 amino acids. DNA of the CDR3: TGTGCCAGCAGTTTTTGGCAGGCGAATACCGGGGAGCTGTTTTTT. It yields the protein CASSFWQANTGELFF.

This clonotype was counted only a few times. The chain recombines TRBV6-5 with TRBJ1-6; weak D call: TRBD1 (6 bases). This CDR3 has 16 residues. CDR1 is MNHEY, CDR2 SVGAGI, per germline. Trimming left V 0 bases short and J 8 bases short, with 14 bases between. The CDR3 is CASSYSPRTEHSPLHF. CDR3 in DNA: TGTGCCAGCAGTTACTCCCCACGGACAGAACATTCACCCCTCCACTTT.

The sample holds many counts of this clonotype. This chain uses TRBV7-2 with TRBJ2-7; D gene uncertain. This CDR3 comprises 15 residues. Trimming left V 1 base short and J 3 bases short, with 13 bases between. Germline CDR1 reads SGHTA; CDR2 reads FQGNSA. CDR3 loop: CASSLESRFSYEQYF. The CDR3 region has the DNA TGTGCCAGCAGCTTAGAATCTAGGTTTAGCTACGAGCAGTACTTC. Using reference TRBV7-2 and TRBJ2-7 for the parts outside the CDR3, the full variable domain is GAGVSQSPSNKVTEKGKDVELRCDPISGHTALYWYRQSLGQGLEFLIYFQGNSAPDKSGLPSDRFSAERTGGSVSTLTIQRTQQEDSAVYLCASSLESRFSYEQYFGPGTRLTVT.

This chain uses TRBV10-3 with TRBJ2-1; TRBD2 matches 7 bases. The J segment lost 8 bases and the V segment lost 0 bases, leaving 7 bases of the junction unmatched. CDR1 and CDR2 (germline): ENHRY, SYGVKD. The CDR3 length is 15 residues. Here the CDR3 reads CAISESGGSQDEQFF. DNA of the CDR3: TGTGCCATCAGTGAGTCTGGCGGGAGTCAGGATGAGCAGTTCTTC.

The CDR3: CASRTTGTGGTDTQYF. The DNA of the CDR3 is TGTGCCAGTAGAACCACCGGGACAGGGGGCACAGATACGCAGTATTTT. The chain couples TRBV19 to TRBJ2-3, with 10 nucleotides matching TRBD1. Per the germline V gene, CDR1 is LNHDA and CDR2 is SQIVND (reference sequence). This CDR3 has 16 amino acids. V trimming: 6 bases; J trimming: 1 base; junction bases outside the gene matches: 7.

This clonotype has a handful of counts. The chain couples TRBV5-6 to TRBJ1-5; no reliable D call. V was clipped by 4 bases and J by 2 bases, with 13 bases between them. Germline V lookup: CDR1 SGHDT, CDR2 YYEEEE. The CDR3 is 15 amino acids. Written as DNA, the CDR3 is TGTGCCAGCAGCCAAGGTTCAATGGGCAATCAGCCCCAGCATTTT. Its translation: CASSQGSMGNQPQHF.

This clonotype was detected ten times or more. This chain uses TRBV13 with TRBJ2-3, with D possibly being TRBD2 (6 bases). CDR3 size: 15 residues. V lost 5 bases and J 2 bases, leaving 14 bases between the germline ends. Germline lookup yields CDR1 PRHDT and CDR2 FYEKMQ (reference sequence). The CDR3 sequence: CASSPSGGNTDTQYF. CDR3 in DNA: TGTGCCAGCAGCCCTTCGGGCGGGAACACAGATACGCAGTATTTT.